This TCR beta chain was sequenced for a study of T cell responses to AZD1222 COVID-19 vaccine. This CDR3 has 13 residues. V was shortened by 3 bases and J by 1 base, with 7 bases between the two germline ends. From germline, CDR1 is SGHRS and CDR2 YFSETQ. Concerning this clone itself: Its antigen is still unknown.

Sequenced by immunoSEQ multiplex PCR; TCRdb stores in-frame clones only, minus some. Here the sample spans approximately 270,000 clones, approximately 94% being singletons. Study results and limitations: Sampled repertoires all dated from after the peak T cell response. A mostly white British donor set with more females was recruited, and clonal diversity was possibly underestimated. Regions 160-218 and 743-854 held dominance among vaccine-associated CD4 TCRs, which spanned spike. Seropositive at baseline were only a handful of AZD1222 recipients.

V and J are TRBV5-1 and TRBJ1-1; no clear D. The specimen was peripheral blood, collected 28 days after the second AZD1222 dose. The source of this sequence is an adult who received the AZD1222 COVID-19 vaccine. CDR3 coding DNA: TGCGCCAGCAGCTATACGGCGAACACTGAAGCTTTCTTT. Its translation: CASSYTANTEAFF.